The entry below describes one T cell receptor beta chain. A junction end diverges from the germline sequence, so it may reflect a read error. CDR1 and CDR2 from the germline V gene are KGHDR and SFDVKD. The CDR3 is made up of 16 amino acids. This sample is drawn from a study of blood T cells in healthy people across ages. A sample-barcoded 5' primer and a J-beta primer mix were used in a second PCR of roughly 6 to 11 cycles. Each cDNA molecule received a tag from a template-switch adaptor that had 12 random nucleotides. TCRdb passed the 5' RACE reads through MiXCR, listing each CDR3 protein once. In the table there are over 1.5 million distinct CDR3 sequences, roughly 52% of which are singletons. Every donor provided roughly 10 milliliters of peripheral blood.

The sequence derives from a woman aged 35 to 49 in good health. The sample consisted of blood. The rearrangement joins TRBV24-1 to TRBJ2-6; TRBD1 might be the D (6 bases). CDR3 residues: CATSSGQISGTNVLTF. The CDR3 DNA follows: TGTGCCACCAGTTCCGGACAGATCTCTGGGACCAACGTCCTGACTTTC.